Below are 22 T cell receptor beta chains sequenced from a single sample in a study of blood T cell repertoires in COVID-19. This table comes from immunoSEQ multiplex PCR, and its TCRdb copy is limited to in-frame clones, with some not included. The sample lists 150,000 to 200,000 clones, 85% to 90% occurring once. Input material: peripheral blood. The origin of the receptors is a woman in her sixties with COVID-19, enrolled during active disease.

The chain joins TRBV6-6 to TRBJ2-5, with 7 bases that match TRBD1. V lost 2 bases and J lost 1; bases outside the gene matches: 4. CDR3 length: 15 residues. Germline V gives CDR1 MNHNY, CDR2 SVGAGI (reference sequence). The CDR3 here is CASSYRQGFQETQYF. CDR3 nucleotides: TGTGCCAGCAGTTACCGACAGGGCTTCCAAGAGACCCAGTACTTC.

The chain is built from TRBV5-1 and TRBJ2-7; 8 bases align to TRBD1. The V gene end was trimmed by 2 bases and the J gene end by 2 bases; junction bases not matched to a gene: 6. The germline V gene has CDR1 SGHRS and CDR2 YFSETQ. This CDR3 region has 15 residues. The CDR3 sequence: CASSFSGTGPYEQYF. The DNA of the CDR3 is TGCGCCAGCAGCTTCTCCGGGACAGGACCCTACGAGCAGTACTTC.

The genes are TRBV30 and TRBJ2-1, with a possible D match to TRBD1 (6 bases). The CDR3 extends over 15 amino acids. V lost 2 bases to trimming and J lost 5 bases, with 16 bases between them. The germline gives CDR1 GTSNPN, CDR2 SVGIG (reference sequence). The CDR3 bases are TGTGCCTGGAGTAAAGGGGATAGGGACAACAATGAGCAGTTCTTC. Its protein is CAWSKGDRDNNEQFF.

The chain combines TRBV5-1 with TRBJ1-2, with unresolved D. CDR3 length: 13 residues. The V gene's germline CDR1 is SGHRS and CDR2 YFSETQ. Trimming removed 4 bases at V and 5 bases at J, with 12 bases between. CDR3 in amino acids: CASSLEGFYGYTF. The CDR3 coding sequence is TGCGCCAGCAGCCTAGAGGGTTTTTATGGCTACACCTTC.

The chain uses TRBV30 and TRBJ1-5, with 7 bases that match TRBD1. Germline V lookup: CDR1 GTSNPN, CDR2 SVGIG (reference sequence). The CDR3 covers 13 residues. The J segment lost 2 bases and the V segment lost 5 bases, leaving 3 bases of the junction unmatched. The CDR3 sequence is CAWADRGNQPQHF. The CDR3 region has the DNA TGTGCCTGGGCTGACAGGGGCAATCAGCCCCAGCATTTT.

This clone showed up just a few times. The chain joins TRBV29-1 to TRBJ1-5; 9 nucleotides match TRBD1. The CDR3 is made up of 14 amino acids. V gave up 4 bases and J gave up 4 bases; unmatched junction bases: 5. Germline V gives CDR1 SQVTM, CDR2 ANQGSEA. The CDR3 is CSVGGGQGNQPQHF. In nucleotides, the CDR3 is TGCAGCGTTGGGGGCGGACAGGGGAATCAGCCCCAGCATTTT.

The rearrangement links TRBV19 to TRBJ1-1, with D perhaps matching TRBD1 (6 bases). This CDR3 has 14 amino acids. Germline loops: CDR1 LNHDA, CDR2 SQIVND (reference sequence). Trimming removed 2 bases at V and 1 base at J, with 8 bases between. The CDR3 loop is CASSIRQANTEAFF. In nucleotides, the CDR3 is TGTGCCAGTAGTATAAGACAGGCGAACACTGAAGCTTTCTTT.

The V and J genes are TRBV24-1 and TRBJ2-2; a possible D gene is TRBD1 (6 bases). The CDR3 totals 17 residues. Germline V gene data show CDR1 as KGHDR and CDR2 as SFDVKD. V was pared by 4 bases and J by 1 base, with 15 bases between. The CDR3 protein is CATSDISGQGNTGELFF. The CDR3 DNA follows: TGTGCCACCAGTGACATATCGGGACAAGGGAACACCGGGGAGCTGTTTTTT.

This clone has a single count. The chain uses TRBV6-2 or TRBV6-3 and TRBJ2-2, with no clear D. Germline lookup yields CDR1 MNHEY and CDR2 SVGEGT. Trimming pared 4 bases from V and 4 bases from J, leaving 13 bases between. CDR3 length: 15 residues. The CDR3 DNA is TGTGCCAGCAGTTCGGAGCACTTATTCACCGGGGAGCTGTTTTTT. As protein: CASSSEHLFTGELFF.

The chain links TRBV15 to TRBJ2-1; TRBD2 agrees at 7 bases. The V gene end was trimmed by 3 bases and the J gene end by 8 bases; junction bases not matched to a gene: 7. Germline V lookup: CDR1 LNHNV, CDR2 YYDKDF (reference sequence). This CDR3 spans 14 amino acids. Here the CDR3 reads CATSRGGNGHEQFF. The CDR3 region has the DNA TGTGCCACCAGCAGGGGAGGGAATGGCCATGAGCAGTTCTTC.

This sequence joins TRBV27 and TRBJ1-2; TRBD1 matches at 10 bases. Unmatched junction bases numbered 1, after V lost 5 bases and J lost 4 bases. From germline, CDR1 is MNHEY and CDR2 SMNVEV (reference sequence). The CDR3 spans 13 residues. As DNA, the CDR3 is TGTGCCAGCAGTCGGACAGGGGGCTATGGCTACACCTTC. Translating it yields CASSRTGGYGYTF.

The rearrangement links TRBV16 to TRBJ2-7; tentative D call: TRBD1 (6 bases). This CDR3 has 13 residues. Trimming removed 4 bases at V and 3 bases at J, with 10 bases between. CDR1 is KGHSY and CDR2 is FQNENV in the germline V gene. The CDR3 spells CASSPNRDYEQYF. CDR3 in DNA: TGTGCCAGCAGCCCCAACAGGGACTACGAGCAGTACTTC.

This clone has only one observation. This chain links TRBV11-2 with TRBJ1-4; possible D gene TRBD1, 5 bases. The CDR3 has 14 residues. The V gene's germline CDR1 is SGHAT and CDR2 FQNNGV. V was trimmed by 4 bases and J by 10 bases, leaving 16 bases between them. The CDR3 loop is CASSSNRDSRKLFF. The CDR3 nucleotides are TGTGCCAGCAGCTCGAACCGGGACTCTCGAAAACTGTTTTTT.

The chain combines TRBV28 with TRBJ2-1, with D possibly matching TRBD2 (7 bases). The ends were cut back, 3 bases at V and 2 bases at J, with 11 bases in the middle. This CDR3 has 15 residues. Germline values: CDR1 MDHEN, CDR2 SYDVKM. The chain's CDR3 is CASSFYGGPYNEQFF. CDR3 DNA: TGTGCCAGCAGTTTTTACGGGGGGCCCTACAATGAGCAGTTCTTC.

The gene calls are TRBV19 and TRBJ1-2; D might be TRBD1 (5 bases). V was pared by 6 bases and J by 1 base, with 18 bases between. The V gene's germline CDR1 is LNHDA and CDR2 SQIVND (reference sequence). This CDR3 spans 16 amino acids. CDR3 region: CASSRPRKGLNYGYTF. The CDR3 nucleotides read TGTGCCAGTAGCCGGCCTCGGAAGGGGCTTAACTATGGCTACACCTTC.

CDR3 loop: CASSVPDSGNTIYF. The CDR3, as DNA: TGTGCCAGCAGCGTACCGGACAGTGGAAACACCATATATTTT. This rearrangement joins TRBV9 to TRBJ1-3, with a weak D call TRBD1 (6 bases). V was trimmed by 1 base and J by 3 bases, leaving 8 bases between them. Germline V gene sequence: CDR1 SGDLS, CDR2 YYNGEE. There are 14 residues in the CDR3.

CDR3 nucleotides: TGTGCCAGCAGTTCAACCGGGACAGGGGGCTACGAGCAGTACTTC. This gives the protein CASSSTGTGGYEQYF. The chain is built from TRBV6-6 and TRBJ2-7, with 11 bases aligning to TRBD1. Germline trimming cut 4 bases from V and 3 bases from J; bases unmatched to any gene: 5. Germline values: CDR1 MNHNY, CDR2 SVGAGI (reference sequence). CDR3 size: 15 residues.

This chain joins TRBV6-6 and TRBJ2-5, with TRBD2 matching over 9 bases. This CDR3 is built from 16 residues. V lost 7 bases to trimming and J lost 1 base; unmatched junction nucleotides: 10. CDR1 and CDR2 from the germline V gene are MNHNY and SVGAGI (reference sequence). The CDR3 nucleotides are TGTGCCAGCACTGCACTGACTAGCGGACTCCAAGAGACCCAGTACTTC. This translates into CASTALTSGLQETQYF.

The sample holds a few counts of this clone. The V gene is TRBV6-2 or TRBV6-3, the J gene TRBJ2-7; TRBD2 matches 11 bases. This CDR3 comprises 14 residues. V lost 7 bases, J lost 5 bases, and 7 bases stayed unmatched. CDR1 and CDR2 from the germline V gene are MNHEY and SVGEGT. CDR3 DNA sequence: TGTGCCAGCACCCCACTAGCGGGAGTTAACGAGCAGTACTTC. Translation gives CASTPLAGVNEQYF.

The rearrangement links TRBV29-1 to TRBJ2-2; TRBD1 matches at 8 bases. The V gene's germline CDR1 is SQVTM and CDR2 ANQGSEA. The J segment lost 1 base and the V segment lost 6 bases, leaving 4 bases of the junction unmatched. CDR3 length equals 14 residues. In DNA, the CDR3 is TGCAGCGTCCCCAGGGGGCAGAACACCGGGGAGCTGTTTTTT. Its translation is CSVPRGQNTGELFF.

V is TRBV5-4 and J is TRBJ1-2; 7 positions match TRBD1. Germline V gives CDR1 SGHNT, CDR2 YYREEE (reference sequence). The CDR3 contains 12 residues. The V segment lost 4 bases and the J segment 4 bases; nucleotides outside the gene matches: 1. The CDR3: CASSAGGYGYTF. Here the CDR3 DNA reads TGTGCCAGCAGCGCAGGGGGCTATGGCTACACCTTC.

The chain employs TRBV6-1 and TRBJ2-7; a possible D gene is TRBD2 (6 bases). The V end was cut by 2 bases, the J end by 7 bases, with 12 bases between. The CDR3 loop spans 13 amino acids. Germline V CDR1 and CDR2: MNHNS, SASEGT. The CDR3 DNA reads TGTGCCAGCAGTGAAAGGACGGCGGGGGAGCAGTACTTC. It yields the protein CASSERTAGEQYF.